Listed below are T cell receptor beta chains from one sample, sequenced in a study of CD8 T cells in Susac syndrome. TCRdb independently ran MiXCR on the immunoSEQ multiplex PCR reads; one entry per CDR3 protein. Here the sample spans about 210,000 distinct CDR3 sequences, roughly 94% being singletons. The specimen sequenced was CD4+ T cells from PBMCs. Receptor source: a human donor with multiple sclerosis. Each CDR3 is given with its conserved first and last residue. The D gene is left open where the match is weak. Size tells how often a clone was seen (once, few, many) or the class of an expanded clone, and some rows leave it out.

len,d_gene,abundance,j_gene,v_gene,CDR3nt,CDR3aa
14,-,-,TRBJ1-1,TRBV20-1,TGCAGTGCCCGGGCCGAGACAGGCAACACTGAAGCTTTCTTT,CSARAETGNTEAFF
12,-,once,TRBJ1-5,TRBV30,TGTGCCTGGAGCCCAGCACGGGGGCCCCAGCATTTT,CAWSPARGPQHF
15,TRBD2,-,TRBJ2-1,TRBV20-1,TGCAGTGCGCGGACTAGCGGAAGCTCCTACAATGAGCAGTTCTTC,CSARTSGSSYNEQFF
16,TRBD2,-,TRBJ2-1,TRBV5-4,TGTGCCAGCAGCTTGGATGGACTAGCGGCGACCAATGAGCAGTTCTTC,CASSLDGLAATNEQFF
15,TRBD2,-,TRBJ2-3,TRBV20-1,TGCAGTGCTCCTATTGGAGCGGGGGGAGGAGATACGCAGTATTTT,CSAPIGAGGGDTQYF
16,TRBD2,-,TRBJ2-3,TRBV4-1,TGCGCCAGCAGCCACGGACGGACTAGCGGGGGGGATACGCAGTATTTT,CASSHGRTSGGDTQYF
12,-,-,TRBJ1-2,TRBV19,TGTGCCAGCCGGACAGACGCGACTGGCTACACCTTC,CASRTDATGYTF
12,TRBD1,-,TRBJ2-1,TRBV29-1,TGCAGCGTCGGGACAGGGCCGCATGAGCAGTTCTTC,CSVGTGPHEQFF
13,-,-,TRBJ2-5,TRBV20-1,TGCAGTGCTAGAGAGTACAGGCTAGAGACCCAGTACTTC,CSAREYRLETQYF
15,TRBD1,-,TRBJ1-1,TRBV30,TGTGCCTGGAGCATGCCGGGACAGGGAGTCCCTGAAGCTTTCTTT,CAWSMPGQGVPEAFF
11,-,once,TRBJ2-1,TRBV29-1,TGCAGCGTCAGGAGCGGGTTGGAGCAGTTCTTC,CSVRSGLEQFF
17,-,-,TRBJ2-6,TRBV27,TGTGCCAGCAGTTTATTCCCTTCAGGCTCTGGGGCCAACGTCCTGACTTTC,CASSLFPSGSGANVLTF
12,TRBD2,-,TRBJ2-1,TRBV3-1,TGTGCCAGCGCCGCGACTAGCGGGGAGCAGTTCTTC,CASAATSGEQFF
15,-,-,TRBJ1-1,TRBV9,TGTGCCAGCAGCGGAGACAGTGTAGGAGACACTGAAGCTTTCTTT,CASSGDSVGDTEAFF
14,-,-,TRBJ2-5,TRBV6-6,TGTGCCAGCAGTTACGAGGGATTAAGGGAGACCCAGTACTTC,CASSYEGLRETQYF
14,-,-,TRBJ2-2,TRBV24-1,TGTGCCACCAGTGCTATGGACAGTCCCGGGGAGCTGTTTTTT,CATSAMDSPGELFF
15,-,once,TRBJ2-1,TRBV3-1,TGTGCCAGCAGCCAAGATCCAGGGGCCCCGAATGAGCAGTTCTTC,CASSQDPGAPNEQFF
14,-,once,TRBJ2-3,TRBV6-1,TGTGCCAGCAGTGACATTACAGGCGGAGATACGCAGTATTTT,CASSDITGGDTQYF
14,-,-,TRBJ1-1,TRBV29-1,TGCAGCGTTGAAAGGACAGACATGAACACTGAAGCTTTCTTT,CSVERTDMNTEAFF
15,TRBD2,-,TRBJ2-5,TRBV12-3/TRBV12-4,TGTGCCAGCAGTTTAGCCGCGGGGGGTACTGAGACCCAGTACTTC,CASSLAAGGTETQYF
15,-,-,TRBJ1-1,TRBV12-3/TRBV12-4,TGTGCCAGCAGCCCCTGGGGCAGTGCGAACACTGAAGCTTTCTTT,CASSPWGSANTEAFF
14,TRBD1,-,TRBJ1-2,TRBV5-1,TGCGCCAGCAGCCCGGGGGACAGGGCCCAAGGCTACACCTTC,CASSPGDRAQGYTF
16,TRBD2,-,TRBJ2-1,TRBV3-1,TGTGCCAGCAGCCAAGATCAGACTAGCGGATACAATGAGCAGTTCTTC,CASSQDQTSGYNEQFF
15,-,-,TRBJ1-3,TRBV11-2,TGTGCCAGCAGCCCGGGCGGGACACCTGGAAACACCATATATTTT,CASSPGGTPGNTIYF
16,TRBD1,-,TRBJ1-6,TRBV5-4,TGTGCCAGCAGCCGTTTTGGACAGGGAGATAATTCACCCCTCCACTTT,CASSRFGQGDNSPLHF
12,-,-,TRBJ2-1,TRBV30,TGTGCCTGGGCACTAGGAGCTTTTGAGCAGTTCTTC,CAWALGAFEQFF
14,TRBD2,-,TRBJ2-1,TRBV14,TGTGCCAGCAGCCATCCTAGCGGGGGGCATGAGCAGTTCTTC,CASSHPSGGHEQFF
12,-,once,TRBJ1-2,TRBV12-3/TRBV12-4,TGTGCCAGTTCGGCCGACCCCTATGGCTACACCTTC,CASSADPYGYTF
11,-,-,TRBJ1-1,TRBV20-1,TGCAGTGCTTCCGGGACCTTGGGAGCTTTCTTT,CSASGTLGAFF
14,-,once,TRBJ1-1,TRBV18,TGTGCCAGCTCATCTACATGGAGAAACACTGAAGCTTTCTTT,CASSSTWRNTEAFF
16,TRBD1,-,TRBJ2-6,TRBV3-1,TGTGCCAGCACCCCGGGGACAGGGGTCGGGGCCAACGTCCTGACTTTC,CASTPGTGVGANVLTF
16,-,-,TRBJ2-5,TRBV5-1,TGCGCCAGCAGCTTGGCCGGGACACCGTACCAAGAGACCCAGTACTTC,CASSLAGTPYQETQYF